Listed below are T cell receptor beta chains from one sample, sequenced in a study of CD8+ T cells in alopecia areata. Assay: immunoSEQ multiplex PCR; the TCRdb copy retains only in-frame clones and omits some. The data show around 120,000 clones, with around 56% seen just once and 0.45% to 0.5% held by the top ten. This specimen consisted of CD4+ T cells sorted from blood, obtained at week 4, from a patient treated with tofacitinib. Receptors were obtained from a human donor with alopecia areata. Both conserved end residues are part of each CDR3.

j_gene: TRBJ2-7
v_gene: TRBV29-1
CDR3aa: CSVDRSSGYEQYF

j_gene: TRBJ2-1
v_gene: TRBV7-2
CDR3aa: CASSLDRGSYNEQFF

j_gene: TRBJ1-1
v_gene: TRBV7-9
CDR3aa: CASSHRGRDAFF

j_gene: TRBJ1-2
v_gene: TRBV30
CDR3aa: CASAKQGLYGYTF

j_gene: TRBJ1-2
v_gene: TRBV7-9
CDR3aa: CASSLGLGTADNYGYTF

j_gene: TRBJ1-2
v_gene: TRBV29-1
CDR3aa: CSVGDRGAYGYTF

j_gene: TRBJ1-1
v_gene: TRBV29-1
CDR3aa: CSVVWGYWGEAFF

j_gene: TRBJ2-2
v_gene: TRBV6-5
CDR3aa: CASSYSPSGGTGELFF

j_gene: TRBJ2-6
v_gene: TRBV30
CDR3aa: CAWSVQDVTVLTF

j_gene: TRBJ2-5
v_gene: TRBV30
CDR3aa: CAWRTEGGRGLETQYF

j_gene: TRBJ2-2
v_gene: TRBV5-4
CDR3aa: CASSLDRINTGELFF

j_gene: TRBJ2-7
v_gene: TRBV30
CDR3aa: CAWRGLAGSPSYEQYF

j_gene: TRBJ1-5
v_gene: TRBV29-1
CDR3aa: CSVSGVNQPQHF

j_gene: TRBJ1-5
v_gene: TRBV27
CDR3aa: CASSSHGDNQPQHF

j_gene: TRBJ2-1
v_gene: TRBV12-5
CDR3aa: CASGLVMGLATNNEQFF

j_gene: TRBJ2-1
v_gene: TRBV5-8
CDR3aa: CASGAGIYNEQFF

j_gene: TRBJ1-2
v_gene: TRBV25-1
CDR3aa: CASSEYTGVYGYTF

j_gene: TRBJ1-5
v_gene: TRBV6-6
CDR3aa: CASSTTSQPQHF

j_gene: TRBJ1-2
v_gene: TRBV18
CDR3aa: CASSPPGRAFGNGYTF

j_gene: TRBJ2-1
v_gene: TRBV15
CDR3aa: CATSSGTSGSLGQFF

j_gene: TRBJ2-3
v_gene: TRBV9
CDR3aa: CASSGNSDTQYF

j_gene: TRBJ1-2
v_gene: TRBV6-5
CDR3aa: CASSRTGSNYGYTF